This section outlines one T cell receptor (beta chain) sequence together with its context. Trimming removed 0 bases at V and 4 bases at J, with 11 bases between. This CDR3 is 15 amino acids long. Germline CDR1 and CDR2: SGDLS and YYNGEE. The sample originates from a study of blood T cell repertoires in COVID-19. The data were produced by immunoSEQ multiplex PCR, yet TCRdb's version contains in-frame clones alone and is incomplete. This sample carries about 210,000 clones, 80% to 90% of them seen once, and the ten largest clones take less than 3.5%. The source of this sequence is a man over 45 with active or convalescent COVID-19. The sequenced sample was peripheral blood. V usage is TRBV9 and J usage is TRBJ1-5, with TRBD1 as a possible D gene (6 bases). CDR3 bases: TGTGCCAGCAGCGTAGAAGGGACACTTAATCAGCCCCAGCATTTT. It encodes CASSVEGTLNQPQHF.